The sample holds many counts of the clone carrying this T cell receptor (beta chain). Its antigen is unknown. The CDR3 contains 12 residues. V was clipped by 8 bases and J by 4 bases; unmatched bases: 3. For the diagnoses, clinical symptoms, serum thyroxine and TRAb, thyroid ultrasound and orbital computed tomography were used. These data originate in a study of T cells in Graves' hyperthyroidism and ophthalmopathy. Points from the study as a whole: Ophthalmopathy was told apart from stable hyperthyroidism by a 13 V-J model. Most clonotypes expanded in thyroid above 0.001 were likewise present in blood.

The CDR3 regions of TCR beta were amplified from RNA transcripts. First-round RT-PCR targeting the TCR CDR3 was performed with the HTBI primer set. A single record per CDR3 protein comes from TCRdb applying MiXCR to the multiplex PCR reads. This repertoire shows about 690,000 distinct CDR3 sequences, roughly a sixth found once; its top ten account for 15% to 18%. This clonotype was sampled from a man aged 50 to 60 with Graves' hyperthyroidism. The gene calls are TRBV12-3 or TRBV12-4 and TRBJ2-3, with 7 nucleotides matching TRBD1. Sequencing was done on a sample of blood. CDR3 sequence (DNA): TGTGCCAGCCGCAGGGGGTCAGATACGCAGTATTTT. Its translation is CASRRGSDTQYF.